The 18 T cell receptor beta chains below were found in one sample sequenced in a study of CD4+ T cells in melanoma. This table comes from immunoSEQ multiplex PCR, and its TCRdb copy is limited to in-frame clones, with some not included. The sample includes fewer than 11,000 clones, 55% to 75% of them seen just once. The specimen was cells from a culture (not recorded whether cultured in vitro). These receptors originate from a human donor with melanoma.

V gene TRBV12-5 combines with J gene TRBJ1-2; the match to TRBD1 covers 9 bases. The CDR3 spans 15 residues. V dropped 4 bases and J dropped 5; count of bases not matched to a gene: 8. Germline CDR1 and CDR2: LGHNT and FRNRAP. The CDR3: CASGSGQGMVYGYTF. The CDR3 DNA reads as TGTGCTAGTGGTTCCGGACAGGGGATGGTTTATGGCTACACCTTC. Looking up the rest from reference TRBV12-5 and TRBJ1-2 gives the full variable domain: DARVTQTPRHKVTEMGQEVTMRCQPILGHNTVFWYRQTMMQGLELLAYFRNRAPLDDSGMPKDRFSAEMPDATLATLKIQPSEPRDSAVYFCASGSGQGMVYGYTFGSGTRLTVV.

This chain joins TRBV7-3 and TRBJ2-1; 9 bases align to TRBD1. Per the germline V gene, CDR1 is SGHTA and CDR2 is FQGTGA. The CDR3 is 15 amino acids. V lost 5 bases to trimming and J lost 2 bases; unmatched junction nucleotides: 4. CDR3 in amino acids: CASSLTGGPYNEQFF. CDR3 DNA sequence: TGTGCCAGCAGCCTCACAGGGGGCCCCTACAATGAGCAGTTCTTC.

The chain links TRBV7-2 to TRBJ1-4; 9 nucleotides line up with TRBD1. CDR1 is SGHTA, CDR2 FQGNSA, per germline. V lost 5 bases, J lost 7 bases, and 11 bases stayed unmatched. The CDR3 extends over 16 amino acids. CDR3 protein: CASSLNVGQGSEKLFF. CDR3 in DNA: TGTGCCAGCAGCCTAAATGTGGGACAGGGAAGTGAAAAACTGTTTTTT.

In its sample, this clone was seen a few times. The DNA for the CDR3 is TGTGCCAGCAGCTCTCAAACTTATACTGAAGCTTTCTTT. It encodes CASSSQTYTEAFF. The chain combines TRBV7-2 with TRBJ1-1; no clear D. The CDR3 consists of 13 residues. Trimming took 4 bases from V and 5 from J, leaving 11 bases between them. Germline V lookup: CDR1 SGHTA, CDR2 FQGNSA.

The J gene is TRBJ1-1, the V gene TRBV14, with a possible D match to TRBD1 (5 bases). The germline V and J ends were trimmed by 1 base and 1 base, with 10 bases remaining between them. This CDR3 spans 15 amino acids. Germline V gene sequence: CDR1 SGHDN, CDR2 FVKESK. CDR3 loop: CASSQGGGWNTEAFF. CDR3 in DNA: TGTGCCAGCAGCCAAGGGGGGGGATGGAACACTGAAGCTTTCTTT.

The V call is TRBV6-1, the J call TRBJ1-5; D might be TRBD1 (5 bases). The CDR3 length is 15 residues. Trimming left V 6 bases short and J 0 bases short, with 12 bases between. Germline V gene sequence: CDR1 MNHNS, CDR2 SASEGT. The CDR3 loop reads CASSVDSYSNQPQHF. The CDR3 DNA follows: TGTGCCAGCAGCGTCGACAGTTATAGCAATCAGCCCCAGCATTTT.

The chain recombines TRBV5-1 with TRBJ2-3; maybe TRBD2 (7 bases). Germline V gene data show CDR1 as SGHRS and CDR2 as YFSETQ. The V end was cut by 4 bases, the J end by 0 bases, with 12 bases between. The CDR3 covers 15 residues. For the CDR3, the DNA is TGCGCCAGCAGCCCCGGGGGGACAAGCACAGATACGCAGTATTTT. Protein product: CASSPGGTSTDTQYF. The whole variable domain, filled in from reference TRBV5-1 and TRBJ2-3, reads KAGVTQTPRYLIKTRGQQVTLSCSPISGHRSVSWYQQTPGQGLQFLFEYFSETQRNKGNFPGRFSGRQFSNSRSEMNVSTLELGDSALYLCASSPGGTSTDTQYFGPGTRLTVL.

The chain couples TRBV2 to TRBJ2-5; 10 positions match TRBD2. Germline loops: CDR1 SNHLY, CDR2 FYNNEI. The CDR3 length is 14 residues. Unmatched junction bases numbered 2, after V lost 3 bases and J lost 4 bases. The CDR3 DNA sequence: TGTGCCAGCAGTGAGGAGCGGGGGGGAGAGACCCAGTACTTC. Translation: CASSEERGGETQYF.

This clone was counted a single time. The rearrangement joins TRBV10-3 to TRBJ2-2; the match to TRBD1 covers 11 bases. J lost 7 bases, V lost 5 bases, and 9 bases had no gene match. Germline assignment: CDR1 ENHRY and CDR2 SYGVKD. The CDR3 loop spans 16 amino acids. The CDR3 sequence is CAISSGQGADSGELFF. The CDR3 bases are TGTGCCATCAGTTCTGGACAGGGGGCCGACAGCGGGGAGCTGTTTTTT.

The J gene is TRBJ2-7, the V gene TRBV11-3; 7 bases are shared with TRBD1. Germline V CDR1 and CDR2: SGHNT, YENEEA. The CDR3 is 14 amino acids. J was trimmed by 3 bases and V by 5 bases; bases with no gene match: 7. The CDR3 coding sequence is TGTGCCAGCAGCCCCGACAGGGACGACTACGAGCAGTACTTC. Protein: CASSPDRDDYEQYF.

For this clone: The sample holds other DNA sequences that translate to the same CDR3. The rearrangement links TRBV5-6 to TRBJ1-1; 8 nucleotides align to TRBD1. This CDR3 region has 14 residues. Germline V gives CDR1 SGHDT, CDR2 YYEEEE. The junction had 3 bases not matched to a gene; V was cut back by 0 bases and J by 5 bases. The CDR3 here is CASSLAGGVTEAFF. For the CDR3, the DNA is TGTGCCAGCAGCTTGGCAGGGGGCGTGACTGAAGCTTTCTTT.

The chain recombines TRBV11-2 with TRBJ2-6, with 7 bases lining up with TRBD1. In germline, CDR1 is SGHAT, CDR2 FQNNGV. Trimming at V came to 4 bases and at J to 0 bases, leaving 9 bases not matched to a gene. CDR3 length: 18 amino acids. CDR3 DNA sequence: TGTGCCAGCAGCTCGCCGAGACAGGGCGTCTCTGGGGCCAACGTCCTGACTTTC. Protein: CASSSPRQGVSGANVLTF.

There are a few counts of this clone. This chain links TRBV30 with TRBJ1-2, with D possibly matching TRBD1 (5 bases). The length of the CDR3 is 11 residues. V lost 4 bases and J lost 5, with 8 bases in between. Germline-derived CDR1 and CDR2 are GTSNPN and SVGIG (reference sequence). The CDR3 is CAWNTGYGYTF. In DNA form, the CDR3 reads TGTGCCTGGAATACAGGATATGGCTACACCTTC. Supplemented by reference TRBV30 and TRBJ1-2, the full variable domain reads SQTIHQWPATLVQPVGSPLSLECTVEGTSNPNLYWYRQAAGRGLQLLFYSVGIGQISSEVPQNLSASRPQDRQFILSSKKLLLSDSGFYLCAWNTGYGYTFGSGTRLTVV.

The rearrangement uses TRBV5-1 and TRBJ2-5; 7 bases line up with TRBD1. Unmatched junction bases numbered 3, after V lost 1 base and J lost 0 bases. The germline V gene encodes CDR1 SGHRS and CDR2 YFSETQ. The CDR3 has 15 residues. CDR3 residues: CASSLLTGYQETQYF. CDR3 nucleotides: TGCGCCAGCAGCTTGTTGACAGGGTACCAAGAGACCCAGTACTTC.

The rearrangement uses TRBV30 and TRBJ2-5; 11 nucleotides agree with TRBD2. Germline CDR1 is GTSNPN and CDR2 is SVGIG (reference sequence). After removal of 5 bases from V and 3 bases from J, the junction contained 2 bases not matched to a gene. CDR3 length: 13 residues. The CDR3 DNA follows: TGTGCCTGGGAGGGACTAGCGGAAGAGACCCAGTACTTC. Translation gives CAWEGLAEETQYF.

This rearrangement joins TRBV19 to TRBJ1-5, with D unresolved. The CDR3 contains 11 residues. V was pared by 5 bases and J by 9 bases, with 8 bases between. CDR1 LNHDA and CDR2 SQIVND come from the germline V gene (reference sequence). CDR3 sequence reads: CASSHRGPQHF. CDR3 nucleotides: TGTGCCAGTAGTCATCGGGGGCCCCAGCATTTT.

The rearrangement links TRBV2 to TRBJ2-2; a possible D gene is TRBD1 (6 bases). CDR3 length equals 14 residues. Looked up from germline, CDR1 is SNHLY and CDR2 is FYNNEI. Trimming removed 0 bases at V and 5 bases at J, with 7 bases between. This CDR3 reads CASSEAGGTGELFF. DNA for the CDR3: TGTGCCAGCAGTGAAGCAGGGGGAACCGGGGAGCTGTTTTTT.

A single count supports this clone. The CDR3 sequence: CASSRFFGGQPQHF. DNA for the CDR3: TGTGCCAGCAGCCGATTCTTCGGTGGACAGCCCCAGCATTTT. The chain uses TRBV6-5 and TRBJ1-5; D is unresolved. V was shortened by 6 bases and J by 7 bases, with 16 bases between the two germline ends. Germline-derived CDR1 and CDR2 are MNHEY and SVGAGI. The length of the CDR3 is 14 residues.